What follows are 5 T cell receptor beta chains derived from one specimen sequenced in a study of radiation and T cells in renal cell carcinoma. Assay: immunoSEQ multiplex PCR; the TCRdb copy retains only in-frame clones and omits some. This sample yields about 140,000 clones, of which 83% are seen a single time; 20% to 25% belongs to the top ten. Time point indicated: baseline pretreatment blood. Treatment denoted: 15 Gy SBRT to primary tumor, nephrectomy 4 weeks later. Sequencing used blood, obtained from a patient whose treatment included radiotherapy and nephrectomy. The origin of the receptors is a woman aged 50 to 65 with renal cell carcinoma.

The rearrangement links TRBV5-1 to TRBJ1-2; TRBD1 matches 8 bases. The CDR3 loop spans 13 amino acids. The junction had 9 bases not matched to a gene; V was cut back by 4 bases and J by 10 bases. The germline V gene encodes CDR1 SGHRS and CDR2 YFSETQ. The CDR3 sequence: CASSPGQAGVYTF. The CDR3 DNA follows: TGCGCCAGCAGCCCGGGACAGGCCGGCGTCTACACCTTC.

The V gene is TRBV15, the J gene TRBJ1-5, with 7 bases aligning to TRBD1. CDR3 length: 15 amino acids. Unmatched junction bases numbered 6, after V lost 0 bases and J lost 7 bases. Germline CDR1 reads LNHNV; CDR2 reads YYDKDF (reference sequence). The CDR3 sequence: CATSRDRGGPQPQHF. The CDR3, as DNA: TGTGCCACCAGCAGAGATAGAGGGGGCCCACAGCCCCAGCATTTT. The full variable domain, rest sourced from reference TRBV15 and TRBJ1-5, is DAMVIQNPRYQVTQFGKPVTLSCSQTLNHNVMYWYQQKSSQAPKLLFHYYDKDFNNEADTPDNFQSRRPNTSFCFLDIRSPGLGDTAMYLCATSRDRGGPQPQHFGDGTRLSIL.

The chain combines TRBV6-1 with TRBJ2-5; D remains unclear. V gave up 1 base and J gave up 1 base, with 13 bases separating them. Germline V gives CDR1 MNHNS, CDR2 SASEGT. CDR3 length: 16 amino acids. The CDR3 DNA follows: TGTGCCAGCAGTGAAGGGACGGATGGCCGCCAAGAGACCCAGTACTTC. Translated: CASSEGTDGRQETQYF.

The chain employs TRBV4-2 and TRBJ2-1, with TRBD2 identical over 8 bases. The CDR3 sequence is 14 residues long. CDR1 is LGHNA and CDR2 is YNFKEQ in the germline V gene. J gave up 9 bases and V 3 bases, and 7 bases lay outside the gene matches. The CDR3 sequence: CASSQPTSAGEQFF. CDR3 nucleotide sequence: TGTGCCAGCAGCCAGCCGACTAGCGCCGGTGAGCAGTTCTTC.

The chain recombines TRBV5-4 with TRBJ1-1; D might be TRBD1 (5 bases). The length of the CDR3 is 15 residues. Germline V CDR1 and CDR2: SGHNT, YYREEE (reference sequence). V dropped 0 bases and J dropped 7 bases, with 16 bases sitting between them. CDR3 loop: CASSLEVRVGGEAFF. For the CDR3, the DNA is TGTGCCAGCAGCTTGGAGGTCAGGGTGGGTGGTGAAGCTTTCTTT.